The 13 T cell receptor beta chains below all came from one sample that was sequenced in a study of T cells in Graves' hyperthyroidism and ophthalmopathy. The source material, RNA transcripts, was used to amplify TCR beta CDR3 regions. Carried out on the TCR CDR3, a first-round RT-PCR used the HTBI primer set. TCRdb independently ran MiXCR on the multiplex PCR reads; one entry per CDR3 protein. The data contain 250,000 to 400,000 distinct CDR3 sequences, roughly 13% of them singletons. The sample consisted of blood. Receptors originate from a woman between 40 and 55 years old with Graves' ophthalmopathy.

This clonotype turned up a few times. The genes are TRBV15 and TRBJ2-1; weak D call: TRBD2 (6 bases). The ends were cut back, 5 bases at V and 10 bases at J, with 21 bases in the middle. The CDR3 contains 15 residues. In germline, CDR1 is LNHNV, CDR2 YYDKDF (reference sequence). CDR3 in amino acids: CATSVMGTRSREQFF. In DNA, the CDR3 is TGTGCCACCAGCGTTATGGGGACTCGGTCGAGGGAGCAGTTCTTC.

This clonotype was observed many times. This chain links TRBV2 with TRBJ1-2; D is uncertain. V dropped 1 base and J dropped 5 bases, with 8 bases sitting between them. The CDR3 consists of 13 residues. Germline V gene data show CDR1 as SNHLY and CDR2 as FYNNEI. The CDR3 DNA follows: TGTGCCAGCAGTGAAGGTTCAGTTTATGGCTACACCTTC. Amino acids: CASSEGSVYGYTF.

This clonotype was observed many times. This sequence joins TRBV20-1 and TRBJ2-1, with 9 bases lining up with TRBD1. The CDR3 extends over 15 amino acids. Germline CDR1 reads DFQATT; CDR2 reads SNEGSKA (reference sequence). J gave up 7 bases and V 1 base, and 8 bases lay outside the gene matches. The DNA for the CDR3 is TGCAGTGCTAGAGCGGGGACAGGGTATCGAAATGAGCAGTTCTTC. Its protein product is CSARAGTGYRNEQFF.

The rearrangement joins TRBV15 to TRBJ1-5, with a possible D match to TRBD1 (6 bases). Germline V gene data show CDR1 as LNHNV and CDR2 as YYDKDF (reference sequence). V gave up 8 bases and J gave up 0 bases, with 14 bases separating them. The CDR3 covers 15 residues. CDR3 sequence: CATSSGTFSNQPQHF. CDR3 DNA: TGTGCCACCTCTTCCGGGACATTTAGCAATCAGCCCCAGCATTTT.

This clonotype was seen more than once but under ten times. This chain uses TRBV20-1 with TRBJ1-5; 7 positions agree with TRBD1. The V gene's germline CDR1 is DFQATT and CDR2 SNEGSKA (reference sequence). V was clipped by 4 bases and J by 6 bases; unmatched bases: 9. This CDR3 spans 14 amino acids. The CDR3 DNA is TGCAGTGCTACCAAGGGGGCCGGGGGTCAGCCCCAGCATTTT. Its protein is CSATKGAGGQPQHF.

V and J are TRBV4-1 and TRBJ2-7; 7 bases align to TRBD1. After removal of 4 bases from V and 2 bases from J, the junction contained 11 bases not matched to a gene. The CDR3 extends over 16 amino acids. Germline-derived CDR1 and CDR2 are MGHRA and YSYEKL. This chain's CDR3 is CASSLRQGTPTYEQYF. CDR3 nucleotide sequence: TGCGCCAGCAGCCTCCGACAGGGAACGCCTACCTACGAGCAGTACTTC.

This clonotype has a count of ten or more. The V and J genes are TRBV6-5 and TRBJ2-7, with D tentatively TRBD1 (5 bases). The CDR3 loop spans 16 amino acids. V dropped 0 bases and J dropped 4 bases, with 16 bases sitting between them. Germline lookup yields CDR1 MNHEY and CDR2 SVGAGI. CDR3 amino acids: CASSYSGQVGFYEQYF. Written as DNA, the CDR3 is TGTGCCAGCAGTTACTCGGGGCAGGTCGGATTTTACGAGCAGTACTTC.

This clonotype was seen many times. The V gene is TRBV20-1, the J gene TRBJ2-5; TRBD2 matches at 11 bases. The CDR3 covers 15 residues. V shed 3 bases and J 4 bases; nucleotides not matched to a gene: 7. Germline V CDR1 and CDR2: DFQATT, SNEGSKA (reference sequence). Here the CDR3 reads CSARVLAGERETQYF. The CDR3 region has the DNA TGCAGTGCTAGGGTACTAGCGGGAGAGCGAGAGACCCAGTACTTC.

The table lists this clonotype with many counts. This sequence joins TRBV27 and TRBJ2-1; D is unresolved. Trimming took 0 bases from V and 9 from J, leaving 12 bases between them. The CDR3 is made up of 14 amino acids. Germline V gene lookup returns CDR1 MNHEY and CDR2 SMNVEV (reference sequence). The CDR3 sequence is CASSLSLSSGEQFF. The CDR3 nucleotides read TGTGCCAGCAGTTTATCGCTTAGCTCGGGTGAGCAGTTCTTC.

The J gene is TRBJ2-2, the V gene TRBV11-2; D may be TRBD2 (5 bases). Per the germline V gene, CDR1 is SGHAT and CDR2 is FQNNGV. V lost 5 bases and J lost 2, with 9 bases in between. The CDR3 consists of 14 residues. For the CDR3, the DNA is TGTGCCAGCAGCGCCGGGATAAACACCGGGGAGCTGTTTTTT. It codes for CASSAGINTGELFF.

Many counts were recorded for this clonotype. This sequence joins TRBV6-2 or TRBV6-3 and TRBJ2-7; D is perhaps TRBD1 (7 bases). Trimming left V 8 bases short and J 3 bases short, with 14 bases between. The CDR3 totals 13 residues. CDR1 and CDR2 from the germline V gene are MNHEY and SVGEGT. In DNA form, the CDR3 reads TGTGCCAGCGGAGGGAACAGGGGCTACGAGCAGTACTTC. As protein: CASGGNRGYEQYF.

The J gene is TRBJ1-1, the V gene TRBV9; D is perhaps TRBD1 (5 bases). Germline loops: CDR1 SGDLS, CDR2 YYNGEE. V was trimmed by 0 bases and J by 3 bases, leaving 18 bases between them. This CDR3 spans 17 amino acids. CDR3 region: CASSVDPPGGVYTEAFF. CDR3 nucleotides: TGTGCCAGCAGCGTAGATCCCCCAGGAGGGGTTTACACTGAAGCTTTCTTT.

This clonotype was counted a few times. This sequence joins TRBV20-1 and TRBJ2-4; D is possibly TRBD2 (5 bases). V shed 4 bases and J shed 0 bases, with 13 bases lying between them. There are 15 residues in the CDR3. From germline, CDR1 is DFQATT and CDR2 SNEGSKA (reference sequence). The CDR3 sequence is CSAISGPPAKNIQYF. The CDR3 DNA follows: TGCAGTGCTATAAGCGGCCCACCAGCCAAAAACATTCAGTACTTC.